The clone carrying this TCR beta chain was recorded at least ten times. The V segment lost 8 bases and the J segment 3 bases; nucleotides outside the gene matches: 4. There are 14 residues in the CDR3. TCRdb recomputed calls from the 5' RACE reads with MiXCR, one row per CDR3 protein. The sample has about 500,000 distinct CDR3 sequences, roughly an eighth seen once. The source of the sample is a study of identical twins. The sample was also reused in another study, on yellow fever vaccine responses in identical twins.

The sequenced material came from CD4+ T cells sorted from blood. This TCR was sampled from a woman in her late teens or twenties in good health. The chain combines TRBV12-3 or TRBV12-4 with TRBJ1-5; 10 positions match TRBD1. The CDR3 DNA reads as TGTGCCAGCTGGGACAGGGGTAACAATCAGCCCCAGCATTTT. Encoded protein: CASWDRGNNQPQHF.